The subject of this entry is one T cell receptor (beta chain). V lost 6 bases, J lost 3 bases, and 9 bases stayed unmatched. Per the germline V gene, CDR1 is ENHRY and CDR2 is SYGVKD. The CDR3 consists of 15 residues. The entry originates in a study of cytotoxic CD8 clonotypes in ibrutinib-treated CLL. Study-wide background: It was after a median about 11 months of treatment, range 6 to 36, that response samples were taken. The average sample held around 260,000 productive templates and about 94,000 productive rearrangements.

The table came from immunoSEQ multiplex PCR; TCRdb's copy has only in-frame clones and leaves some out. The sample has some 130,000 clones, 60% to 85% seen once. Here the sequenced sample was PBMCs, taken after 24 months of ibrutinib treatment. This clonotype was sampled from a human donor with chronic lymphocytic leukemia. The J gene is TRBJ2-5, the V gene TRBV10-3, with 8 bases matching TRBD2. CDR3 DNA: TGTGCCATCAGGGCCTGGCGGGAGGAGGAAGAGACCCAGTACTTC. Protein sequence: CAIRAWREEEETQYF.